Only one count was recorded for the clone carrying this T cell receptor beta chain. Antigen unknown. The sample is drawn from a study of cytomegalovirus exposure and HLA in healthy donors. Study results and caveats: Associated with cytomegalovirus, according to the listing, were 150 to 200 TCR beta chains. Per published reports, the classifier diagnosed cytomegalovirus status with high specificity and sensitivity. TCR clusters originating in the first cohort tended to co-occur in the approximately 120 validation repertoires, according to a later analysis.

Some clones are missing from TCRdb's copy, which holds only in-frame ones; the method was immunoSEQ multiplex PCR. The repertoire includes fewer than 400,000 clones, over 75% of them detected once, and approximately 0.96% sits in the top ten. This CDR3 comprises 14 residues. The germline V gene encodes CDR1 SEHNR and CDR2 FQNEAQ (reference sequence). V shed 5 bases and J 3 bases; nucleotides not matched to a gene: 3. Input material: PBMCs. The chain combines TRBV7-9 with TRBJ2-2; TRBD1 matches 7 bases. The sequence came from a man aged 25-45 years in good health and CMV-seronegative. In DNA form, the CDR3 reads TGTGCCAGCAGCAGGGACAGATACACCGGGGAGCTGTTTTTT. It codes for CASSRDRYTGELFF.